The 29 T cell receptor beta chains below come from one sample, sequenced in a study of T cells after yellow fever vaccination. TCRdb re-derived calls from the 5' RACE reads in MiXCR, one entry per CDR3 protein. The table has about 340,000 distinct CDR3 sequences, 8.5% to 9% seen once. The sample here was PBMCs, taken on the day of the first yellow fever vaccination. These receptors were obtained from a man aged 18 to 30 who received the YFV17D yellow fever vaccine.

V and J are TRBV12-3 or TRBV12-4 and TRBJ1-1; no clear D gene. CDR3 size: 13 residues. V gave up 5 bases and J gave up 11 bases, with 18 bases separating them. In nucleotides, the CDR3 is TGTGCCAGCAGTCCGGCAATGCGGCCGGGGGCTTTCTTT. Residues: CASSPAMRPGAFF.

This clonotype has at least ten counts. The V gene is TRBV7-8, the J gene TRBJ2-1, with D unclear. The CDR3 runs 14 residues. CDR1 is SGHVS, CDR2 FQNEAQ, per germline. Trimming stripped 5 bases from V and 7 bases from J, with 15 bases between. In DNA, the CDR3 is TGTGCCAGCAGCCTCCCCGGCAGGCATAATGAGCAGTTCTTC. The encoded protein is CASSLPGRHNEQFF.

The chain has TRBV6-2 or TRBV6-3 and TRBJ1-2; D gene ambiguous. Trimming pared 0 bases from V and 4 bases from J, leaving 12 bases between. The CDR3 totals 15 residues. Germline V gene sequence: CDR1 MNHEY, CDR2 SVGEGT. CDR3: CASSYSEDDVYGYTF. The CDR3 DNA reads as TGTGCCAGCAGTTACTCGGAAGACGATGTCTATGGCTACACCTTC.

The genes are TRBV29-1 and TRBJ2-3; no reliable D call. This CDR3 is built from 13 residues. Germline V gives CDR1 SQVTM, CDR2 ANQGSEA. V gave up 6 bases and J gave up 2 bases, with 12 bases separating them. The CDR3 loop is CSVTALYTDTQYF. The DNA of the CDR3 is TGCAGCGTGACCGCGTTATACACAGATACGCAGTATTTT.

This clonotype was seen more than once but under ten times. CDR3 bases: TGCGCCAGCAGCCTCCTGGCGGGGGACGCGGAGACCCAGTACTTC. It yields the protein CASSLLAGDAETQYF. The chain joins TRBV4-1 to TRBJ2-5; 7 nucleotides match TRBD2. V dropped 4 bases and J dropped 5; count of bases not matched to a gene: 10. From germline, CDR1 is MGHRA and CDR2 YSYEKL. The CDR3 spans 15 residues.

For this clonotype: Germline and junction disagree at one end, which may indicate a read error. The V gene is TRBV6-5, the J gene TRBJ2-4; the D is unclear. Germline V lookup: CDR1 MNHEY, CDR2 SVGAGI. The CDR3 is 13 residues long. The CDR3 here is CASSYNSRGILYF. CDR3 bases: TGTGCCAGCAGTTATAACTCCCGAGGCATTCTGTACTTC.

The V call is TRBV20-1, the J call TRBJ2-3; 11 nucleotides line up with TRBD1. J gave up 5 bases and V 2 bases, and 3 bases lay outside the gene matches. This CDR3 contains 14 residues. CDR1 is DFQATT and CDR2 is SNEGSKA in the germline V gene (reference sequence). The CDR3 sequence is CSARRDRGGDTQYF. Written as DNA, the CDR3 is TGCAGTGCTAGAAGGGACAGGGGGGGAGATACGCAGTATTTT.

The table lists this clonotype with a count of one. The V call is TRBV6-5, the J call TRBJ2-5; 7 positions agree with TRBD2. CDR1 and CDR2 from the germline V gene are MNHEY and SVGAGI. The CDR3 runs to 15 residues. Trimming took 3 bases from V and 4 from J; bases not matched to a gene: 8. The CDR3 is CASSYQTPGGETQYF. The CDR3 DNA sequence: TGTGCCAGCAGTTATCAGACCCCGGGAGGAGAGACCCAGTACTTC.

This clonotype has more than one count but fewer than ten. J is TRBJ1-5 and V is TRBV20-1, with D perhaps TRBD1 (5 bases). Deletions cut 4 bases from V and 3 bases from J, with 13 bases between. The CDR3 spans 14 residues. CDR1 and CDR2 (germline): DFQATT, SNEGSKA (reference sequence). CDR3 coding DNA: TGCAGTGCTACGACCCCGGGACCCAATCAGCCCCAGCATTTT. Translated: CSATTPGPNQPQHF.

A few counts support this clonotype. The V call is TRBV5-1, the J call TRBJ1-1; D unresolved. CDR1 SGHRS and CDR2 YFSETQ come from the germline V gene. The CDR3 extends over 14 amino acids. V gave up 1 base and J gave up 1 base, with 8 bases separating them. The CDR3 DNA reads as TGCGCCAGCAGCTTGACAGCCGAGAACACTGAAGCTTTCTTT. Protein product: CASSLTAENTEAFF.

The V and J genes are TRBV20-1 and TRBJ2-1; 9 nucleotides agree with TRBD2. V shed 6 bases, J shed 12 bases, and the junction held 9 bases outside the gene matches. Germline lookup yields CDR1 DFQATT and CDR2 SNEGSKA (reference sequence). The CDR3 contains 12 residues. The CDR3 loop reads CSAPLSGGRQFF. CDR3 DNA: TGCAGTGCCCCTTTGAGCGGGGGGCGGCAGTTCTTC.

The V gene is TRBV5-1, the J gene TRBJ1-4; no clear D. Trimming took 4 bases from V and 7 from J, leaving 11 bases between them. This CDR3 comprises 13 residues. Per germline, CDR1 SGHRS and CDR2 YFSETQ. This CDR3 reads CASSLWFGEKLFF. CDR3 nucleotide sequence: TGCGCCAGCAGCCTTTGGTTCGGTGAAAAACTGTTTTTT.

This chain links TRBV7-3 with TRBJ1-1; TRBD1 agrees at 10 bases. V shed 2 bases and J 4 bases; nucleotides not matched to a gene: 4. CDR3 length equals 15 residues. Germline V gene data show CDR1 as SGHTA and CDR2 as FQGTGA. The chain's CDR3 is CASSLDGQGGTEAFF. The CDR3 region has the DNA TGTGCCAGCAGCTTAGATGGACAGGGGGGCACTGAAGCTTTCTTT.

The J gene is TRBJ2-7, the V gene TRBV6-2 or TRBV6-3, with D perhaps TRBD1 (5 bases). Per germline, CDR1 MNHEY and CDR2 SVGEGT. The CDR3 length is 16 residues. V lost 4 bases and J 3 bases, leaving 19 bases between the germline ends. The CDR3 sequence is CASSSDTHSGIYEQYV. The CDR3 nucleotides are TGTGCCAGCAGTTCAGATACTCACTCAGGGATCTACGAGCAGTACGTC.

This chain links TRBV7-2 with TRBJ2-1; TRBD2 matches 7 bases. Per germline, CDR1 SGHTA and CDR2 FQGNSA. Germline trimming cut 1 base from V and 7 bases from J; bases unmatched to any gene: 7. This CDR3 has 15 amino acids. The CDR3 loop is CASSLVAGVWNEQFF. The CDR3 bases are TGTGCCAGCAGCTTAGTGGCGGGGGTCTGGAATGAGCAGTTCTTC.

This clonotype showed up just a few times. CDR3 sequence reads: CASSQEGSLGGPNTEAFF. In DNA, the CDR3 is TGCGCCAGCAGCCAAGAGGGGTCCCTTGGGGGGCCGAACACTGAAGCTTTCTTT. V usage is TRBV4-1 and J usage is TRBJ1-1, with D possibly matching TRBD1 (6 bases). The CDR3 covers 18 residues. CDR1 is MGHRA and CDR2 is YSYEKL in the germline V gene. The V and J ends lost 0 bases and 1 base respectively, with 18 bases between them.

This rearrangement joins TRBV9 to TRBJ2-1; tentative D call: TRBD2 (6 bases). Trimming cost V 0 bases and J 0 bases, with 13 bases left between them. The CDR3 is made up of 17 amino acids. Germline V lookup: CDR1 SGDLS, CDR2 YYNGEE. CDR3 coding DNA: TGTGCCAGCAGCGTAGTTGGGCCCGGGAGCTCCTACAATGAGCAGTTCTTC. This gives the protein CASSVVGPGSSYNEQFF.

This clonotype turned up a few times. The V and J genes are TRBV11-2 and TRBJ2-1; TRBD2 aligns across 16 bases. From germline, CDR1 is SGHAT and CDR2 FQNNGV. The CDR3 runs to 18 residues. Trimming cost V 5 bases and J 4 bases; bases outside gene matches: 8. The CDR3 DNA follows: TGTGCCAGCAGCCGGGGACTAGCGGGGGGGCCCTTGTACAATGAGCAGTTCTTC. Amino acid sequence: CASSRGLAGGPLYNEQFF.

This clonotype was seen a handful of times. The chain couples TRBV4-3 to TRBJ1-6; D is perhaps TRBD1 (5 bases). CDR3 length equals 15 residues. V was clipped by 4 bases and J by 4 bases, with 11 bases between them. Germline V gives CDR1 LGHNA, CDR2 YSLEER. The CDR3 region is CASSPRDGYNSPLHF. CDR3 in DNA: TGCGCCAGCAGCCCGAGGGACGGATATAATTCACCCCTCCACTTT.

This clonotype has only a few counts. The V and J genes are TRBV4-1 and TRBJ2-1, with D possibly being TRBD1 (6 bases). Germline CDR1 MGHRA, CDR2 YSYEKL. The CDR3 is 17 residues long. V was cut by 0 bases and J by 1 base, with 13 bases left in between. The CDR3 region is CASSQERGSSSYNEQFF. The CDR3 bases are TGCGCCAGCAGCCAAGAGAGGGGGTCAAGTTCCTACAATGAGCAGTTCTTC.

DNA of the CDR3: TGCAGTGCTAGAGATACTAGCGGGGCCGATACGCAGTATTTT. This gives the protein CSARDTSGADTQYF. V and J are TRBV20-1 and TRBJ2-3, with 10 bases matching TRBD2. Germline values: CDR1 DFQATT, CDR2 SNEGSKA (reference sequence). The CDR3 sequence is 14 residues long. The junction had 3 bases not matched to a gene; V was cut back by 0 bases and J by 6 bases.

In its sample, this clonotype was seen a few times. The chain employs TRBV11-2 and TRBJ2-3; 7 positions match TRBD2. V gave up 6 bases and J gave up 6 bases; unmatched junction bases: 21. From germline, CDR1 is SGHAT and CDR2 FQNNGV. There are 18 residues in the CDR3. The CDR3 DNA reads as TGTGCCAGCAGTGGGCGGGGGACTACGAACCCTTCTAGCGATACGCAGTATTTT. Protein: CASSGRGTTNPSSDTQYF. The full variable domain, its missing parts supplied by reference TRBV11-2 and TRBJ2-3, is EAGVAQSPRYKIIEKRQSVAFWCNPISGHATLYWYQQILGQGPKLLIQFQNNGVVDDSQLPKDRFSAERLKGVDSTLKIQPAKLEDSAVYLCASSGRGTTNPSSDTQYFGPGTRLTVL.

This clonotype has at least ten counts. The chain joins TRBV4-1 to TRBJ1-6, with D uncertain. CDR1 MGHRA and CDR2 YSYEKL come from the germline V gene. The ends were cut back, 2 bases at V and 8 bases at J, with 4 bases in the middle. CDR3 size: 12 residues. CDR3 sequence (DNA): TGCGCCAGCAGCCAATTCGATTCACCCCTCCACTTT. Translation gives CASSQFDSPLHF.

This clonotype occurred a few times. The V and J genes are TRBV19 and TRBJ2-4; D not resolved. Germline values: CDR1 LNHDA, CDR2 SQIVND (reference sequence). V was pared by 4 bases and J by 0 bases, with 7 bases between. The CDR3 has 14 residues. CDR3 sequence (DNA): TGTGCCAGTAGTAGTGTTCTAGCCAAAAACATTCAGTACTTC. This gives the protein CASSSVLAKNIQYF.

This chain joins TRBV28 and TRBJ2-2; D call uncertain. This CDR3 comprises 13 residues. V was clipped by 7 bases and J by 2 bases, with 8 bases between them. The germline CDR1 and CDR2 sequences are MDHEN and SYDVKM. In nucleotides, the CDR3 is TGTGCCAGCAAGTGGGGAAACACCGGGGAGCTGTTTTTT. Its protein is CASKWGNTGELFF.

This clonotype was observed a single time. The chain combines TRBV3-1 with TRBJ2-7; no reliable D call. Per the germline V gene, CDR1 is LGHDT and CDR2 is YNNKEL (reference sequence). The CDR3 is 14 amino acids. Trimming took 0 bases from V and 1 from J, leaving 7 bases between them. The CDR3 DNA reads TGTGCCAGCAGCCAAGAGGCGCCGTCCTACGAGCAGTACGTC. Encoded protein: CASSQEAPSYEQYV.

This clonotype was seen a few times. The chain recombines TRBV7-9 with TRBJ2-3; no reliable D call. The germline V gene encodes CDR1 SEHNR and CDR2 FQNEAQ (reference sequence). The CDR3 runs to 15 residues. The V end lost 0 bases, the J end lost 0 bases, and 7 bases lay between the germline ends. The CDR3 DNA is TGTGCCAGCAGCTTAGCGCCTAGTAGCACAGATACGCAGTATTTT. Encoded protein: CASSLAPSSTDTQYF. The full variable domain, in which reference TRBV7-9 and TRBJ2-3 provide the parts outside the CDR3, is DTGVSQNPRHKITKRGQNVTFRCDPISEHNRLYWYRQTLGQGPEFLTYFQNEAQLEKSRLLSDRFSAERPKGSFSTLEIQRTEQGDSAMYLCASSLAPSSTDTQYFGPGTRLTVL.

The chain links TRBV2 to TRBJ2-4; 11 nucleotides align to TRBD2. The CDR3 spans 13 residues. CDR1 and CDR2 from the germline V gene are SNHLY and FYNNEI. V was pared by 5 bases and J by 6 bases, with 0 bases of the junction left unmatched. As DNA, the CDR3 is TGTGCCAGCAGTACTAGCGGGAGAAACATTCAGTACTTC. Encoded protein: CASSTSGRNIQYF. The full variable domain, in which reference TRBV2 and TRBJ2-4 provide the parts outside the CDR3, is EPEVTQTPSHQVTQMGQEVILRCVPISNHLYFYWYRQILGQKVEFLVSFYNNEISEKSEIFDDQFSVERPDGSNFTLKIRSTKLEDSAMYFCASSTSGRNIQYFGAGTRLSVL.

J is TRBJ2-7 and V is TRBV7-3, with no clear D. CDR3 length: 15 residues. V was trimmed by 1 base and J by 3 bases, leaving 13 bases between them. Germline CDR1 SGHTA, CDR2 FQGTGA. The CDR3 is CASSLNPAHYYEQYF. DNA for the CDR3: TGTGCCAGCAGCTTAAACCCAGCCCACTACTACGAGCAGTACTTC.